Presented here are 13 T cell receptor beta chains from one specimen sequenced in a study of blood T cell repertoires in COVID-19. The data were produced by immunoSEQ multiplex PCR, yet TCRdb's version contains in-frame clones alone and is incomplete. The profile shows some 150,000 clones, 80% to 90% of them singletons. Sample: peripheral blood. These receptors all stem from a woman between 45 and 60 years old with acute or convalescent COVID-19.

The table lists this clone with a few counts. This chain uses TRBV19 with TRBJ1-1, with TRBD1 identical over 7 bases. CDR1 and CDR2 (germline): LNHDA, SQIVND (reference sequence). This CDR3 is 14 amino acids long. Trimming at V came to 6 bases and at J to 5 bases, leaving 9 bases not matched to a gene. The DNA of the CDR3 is TGTGCCAGTAGCCCCGGACAGGAGGGGACTGAAGCTTTCTTT. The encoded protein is CASSPGQEGTEAFF. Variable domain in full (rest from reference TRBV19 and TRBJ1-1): DGGITQSPKYLFRKEGQNVTLSCEQNLNHDAMYWYRQDPGQGLRLIYYSQIVNDFQKGDIAEGYSVSREKKESFPLTVTSAQKNPTAFYLCASSPGQEGTEAFFGQGTRLTVV.

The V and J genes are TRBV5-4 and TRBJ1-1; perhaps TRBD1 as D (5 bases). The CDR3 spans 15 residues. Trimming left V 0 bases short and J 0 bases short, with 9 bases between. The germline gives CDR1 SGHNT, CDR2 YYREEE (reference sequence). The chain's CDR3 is CASSLAVTVNTEAFF. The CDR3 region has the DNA TGTGCCAGCAGCTTGGCCGTGACAGTGAACACTGAAGCTTTCTTT.

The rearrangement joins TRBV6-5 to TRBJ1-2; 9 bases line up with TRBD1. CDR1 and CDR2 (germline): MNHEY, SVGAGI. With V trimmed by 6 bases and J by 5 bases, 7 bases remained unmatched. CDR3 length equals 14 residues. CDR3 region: CASRGTGLGYGYTF. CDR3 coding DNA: TGTGCCAGCAGGGGGACAGGGTTGGGTTATGGCTACACCTTC.

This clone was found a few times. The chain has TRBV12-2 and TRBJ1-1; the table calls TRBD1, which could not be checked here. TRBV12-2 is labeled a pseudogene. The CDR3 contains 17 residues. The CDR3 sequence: CASRPITGFTGYTEAFF. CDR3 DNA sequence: TGTGCAAGTCGCCCGATTACAGGGTTTACGGGGTACACTGAAGCTTTCTTT.

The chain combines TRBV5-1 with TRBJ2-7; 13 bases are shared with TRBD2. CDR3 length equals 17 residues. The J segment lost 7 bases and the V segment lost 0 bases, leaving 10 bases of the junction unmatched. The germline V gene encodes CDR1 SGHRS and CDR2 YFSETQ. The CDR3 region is CASSLGTSGREGYEQYF. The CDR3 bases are TGCGCCAGCAGCTTGGGTACTAGCGGGAGGGAAGGATATGAGCAGTACTTC.

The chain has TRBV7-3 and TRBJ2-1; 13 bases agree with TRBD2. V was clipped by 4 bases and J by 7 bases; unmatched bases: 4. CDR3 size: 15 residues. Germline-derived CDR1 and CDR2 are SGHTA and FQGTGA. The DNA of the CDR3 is TGTGCCAGCAGCTCCCGGACTAGCGGGGGAAATGAGCAGTTCTTC. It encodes CASSSRTSGGNEQFF.

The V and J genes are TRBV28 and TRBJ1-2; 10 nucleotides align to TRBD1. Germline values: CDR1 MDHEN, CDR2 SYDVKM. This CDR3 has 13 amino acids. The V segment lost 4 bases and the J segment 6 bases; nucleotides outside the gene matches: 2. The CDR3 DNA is TGTGCCAGCAGTTCGGGACAGGGGAATGGCTACACCTTC. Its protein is CASSSGQGNGYTF.

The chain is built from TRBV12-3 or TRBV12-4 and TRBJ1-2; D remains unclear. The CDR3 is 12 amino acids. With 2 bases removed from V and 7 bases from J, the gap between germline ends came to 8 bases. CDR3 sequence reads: CASSLQTGGYTF. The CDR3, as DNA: TGTGCCAGCAGTTTACAAACCGGTGGCTACACCTTC.

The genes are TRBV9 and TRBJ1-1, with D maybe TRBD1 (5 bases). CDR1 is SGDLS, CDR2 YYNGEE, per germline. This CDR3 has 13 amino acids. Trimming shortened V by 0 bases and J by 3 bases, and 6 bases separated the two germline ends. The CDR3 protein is CASSVATDTEAFF. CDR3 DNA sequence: TGTGCCAGCAGCGTAGCGACAGACACTGAAGCTTTCTTT.

The CDR3 reads CASSLARGLAGANVLTF. CDR3 in DNA: TGTGCCAGCAGCTTGGCCAGGGGTTTAGCTGGGGCCAACGTCCTGACTTTC. The V call is TRBV5-4, the J call TRBJ2-6; tentative D call: TRBD1 (6 bases). The germline V gene encodes CDR1 SGHNT and CDR2 YYREEE (reference sequence). The CDR3 has 17 residues. V was clipped by 0 bases and J by 2 bases, with 12 bases between them.

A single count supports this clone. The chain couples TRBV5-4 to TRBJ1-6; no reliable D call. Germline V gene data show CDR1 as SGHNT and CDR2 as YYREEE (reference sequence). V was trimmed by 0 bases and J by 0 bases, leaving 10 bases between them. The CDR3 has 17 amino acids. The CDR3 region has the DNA TGTGCCAGCAGCTTGGATCAGGCCAGCTCCTATAATTCACCCCTCCACTTT. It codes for CASSLDQASSYNSPLHF.

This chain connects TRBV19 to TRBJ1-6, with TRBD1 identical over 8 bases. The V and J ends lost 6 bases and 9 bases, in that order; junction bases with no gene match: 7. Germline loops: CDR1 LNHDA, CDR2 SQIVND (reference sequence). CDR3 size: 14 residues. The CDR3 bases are TGTGCCAGTAGCGACAGGGGAAGTATTTCACCCCTCCACTTT. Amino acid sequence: CASSDRGSISPLHF.

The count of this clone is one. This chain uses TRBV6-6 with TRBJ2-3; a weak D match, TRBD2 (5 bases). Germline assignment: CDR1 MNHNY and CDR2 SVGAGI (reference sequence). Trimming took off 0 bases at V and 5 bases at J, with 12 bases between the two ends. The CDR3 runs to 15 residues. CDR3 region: CASSYSRLSGDTQYF. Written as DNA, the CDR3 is TGTGCCAGCAGTTACTCGCGCCTAAGCGGAGATACGCAGTATTTT.